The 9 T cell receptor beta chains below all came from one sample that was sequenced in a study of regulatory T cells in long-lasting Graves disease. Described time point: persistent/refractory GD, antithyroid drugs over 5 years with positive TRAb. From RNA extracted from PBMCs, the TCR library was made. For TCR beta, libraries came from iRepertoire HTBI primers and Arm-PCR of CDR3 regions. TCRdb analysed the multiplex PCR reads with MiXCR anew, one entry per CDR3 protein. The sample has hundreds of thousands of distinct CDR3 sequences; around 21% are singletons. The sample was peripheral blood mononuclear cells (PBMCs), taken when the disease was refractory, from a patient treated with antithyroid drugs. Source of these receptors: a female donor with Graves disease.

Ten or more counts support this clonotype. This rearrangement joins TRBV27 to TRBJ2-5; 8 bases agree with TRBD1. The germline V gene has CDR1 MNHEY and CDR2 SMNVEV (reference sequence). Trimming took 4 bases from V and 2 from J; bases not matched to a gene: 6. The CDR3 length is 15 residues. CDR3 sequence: CASSWRTGRQETQYF. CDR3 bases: TGTGCCAGCAGTTGGCGGACAGGGAGGCAAGAGACCCAGTACTTC.

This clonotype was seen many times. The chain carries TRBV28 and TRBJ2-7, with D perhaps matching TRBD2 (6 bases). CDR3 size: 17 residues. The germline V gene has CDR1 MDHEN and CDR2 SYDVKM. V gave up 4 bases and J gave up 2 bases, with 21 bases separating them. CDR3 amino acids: CASSSLGVVAEAYEQYF. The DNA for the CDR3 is TGTGCCAGCAGTTCCCTGGGTGTGGTAGCGGAGGCCTACGAGCAGTACTTC.

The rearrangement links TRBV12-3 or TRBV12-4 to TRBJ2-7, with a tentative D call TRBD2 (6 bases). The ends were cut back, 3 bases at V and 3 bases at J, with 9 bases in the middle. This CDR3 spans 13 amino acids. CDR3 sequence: CASSLLRGYEQYF. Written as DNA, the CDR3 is TGTGCCAGCAGTTTGTTGCGGGGCTACGAGCAGTACTTC.

Here the CDR3 reads CAIKQGTGELFF. As DNA, the CDR3 is TGTGCCATTAAACAGGGGACCGGGGAGCTGTTTTTT. The V call is TRBV6-1, the J call TRBJ2-2, with 7 bases matching TRBD1. V lost 10 bases and J lost 5; bases outside the gene matches: 4. CDR3 length: 12 residues. CDR1 is MNHNS, CDR2 SASEGT, per germline.

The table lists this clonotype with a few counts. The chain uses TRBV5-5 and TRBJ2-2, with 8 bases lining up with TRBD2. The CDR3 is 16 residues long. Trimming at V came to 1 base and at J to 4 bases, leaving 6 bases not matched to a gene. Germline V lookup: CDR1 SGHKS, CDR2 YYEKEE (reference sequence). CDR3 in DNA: TGTGCCAGCAGCTTGCGAGCGGGAGTGGGCACCGGGGAGCTGTTTTTT. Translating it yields CASSLRAGVGTGELFF.

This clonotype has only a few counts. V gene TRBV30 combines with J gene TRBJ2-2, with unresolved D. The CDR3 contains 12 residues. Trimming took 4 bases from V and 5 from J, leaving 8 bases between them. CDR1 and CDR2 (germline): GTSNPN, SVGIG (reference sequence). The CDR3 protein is CAWNYGTGELFF. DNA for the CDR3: TGTGCCTGGAATTATGGAACCGGGGAGCTGTTTTTT. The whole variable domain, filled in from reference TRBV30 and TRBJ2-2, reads SQTIHQWPATLVQPVGSPLSLECTVEGTSNPNLYWYRQAAGRGLQLLFYSVGIGQISSEVPQNLSASRPQDRQFILSSKKLLLSDSGFYLCAWNYGTGELFFGEGSRLTVL.

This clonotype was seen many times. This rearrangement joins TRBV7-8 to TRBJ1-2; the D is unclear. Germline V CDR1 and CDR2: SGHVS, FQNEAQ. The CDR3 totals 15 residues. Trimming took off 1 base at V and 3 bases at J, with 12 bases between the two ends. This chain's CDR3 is CASSLGKDGDYGYTF. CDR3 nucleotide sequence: TGTGCCAGCAGCTTAGGGAAGGACGGAGACTATGGCTACACCTTC.

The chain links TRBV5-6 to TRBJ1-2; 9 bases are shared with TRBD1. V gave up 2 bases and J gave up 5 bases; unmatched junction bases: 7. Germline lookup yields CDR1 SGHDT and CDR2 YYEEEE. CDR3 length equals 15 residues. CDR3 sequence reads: CASSFDGGQGYGYTF. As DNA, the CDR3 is TGTGCCAGCAGCTTCGATGGGGGACAGGGATATGGCTACACCTTC.

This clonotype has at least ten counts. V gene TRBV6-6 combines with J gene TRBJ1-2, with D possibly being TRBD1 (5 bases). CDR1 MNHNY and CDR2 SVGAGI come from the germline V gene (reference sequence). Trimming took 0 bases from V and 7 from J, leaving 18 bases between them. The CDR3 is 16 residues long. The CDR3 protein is CASSYSVGRNRRGYTF. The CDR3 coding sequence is TGTGCCAGCAGTTACTCGGTGGGACGGAACCGACGTGGCTACACCTTC.